This TCR beta chain was sequenced in a study of blood T cell repertoires in COVID-19. Study-wide background: Acute-phase and convalescent COVID-19 samples originated in the United States, Italy and Spain.

Clones were read by immunoSEQ multiplex PCR, and TCRdb kept only the in-frame ones, dropping some. In the table there are roughly 73,000 clones, nearly 85% of which are singletons. Per germline, CDR1 SGHRS and CDR2 YFSETQ. The V and J ends lost 4 bases and 0 bases, in that order; junction bases with no gene match: 9. This CDR3 is 17 amino acids long. Material: peripheral blood. This chain uses TRBV5-1 with TRBJ2-2; TRBD1 matches 7 bases. The receptor was derived from a woman aged 55-69 years with acute or convalescent COVID-19. CDR3 DNA: TGCGCCAGCAGCCGGGCCTGGACAGGCTCGAACACCGGGGAGCTGTTTTTT. It encodes CASSRAWTGSNTGELFF.